A single sample is the source of the 17 T cell receptor beta chains below, sequenced in a study of blood T cell repertoires in COVID-19. Data came from immunoSEQ multiplex PCR; TCRdb stores just in-frame clones and leaves some out. The sample has roughly 120,000 clones, less than 85% seen once; the top ten hold 3.8%. Input material: peripheral blood. The receptors here all came from a woman older than 75 with acute or convalescent COVID-19.

The genes are TRBV3-1 (or the pseudogene TRBV3-2) and TRBJ1-1; D is perhaps TRBD1 (5 bases). This CDR3 comprises 16 residues. Germline V gene lookup returns CDR1 LGHDT and CDR2 YNNKEL (reference sequence). Trimming stripped 1 base from V and 4 bases from J, with 16 bases between. CDR3 nucleotides: TGTGCCAGCAGCCAAGGCGGGGTAGCGGGGGGCACTGAAGCTTTCTTT. Amino acids: CASSQGGVAGGTEAFF.

The chain couples TRBV21-1 to TRBJ1-6. TRBV21-1 is a pseudogene segment. The CDR3 loop spans 18 amino acids. CDR3 DNA: TGTGCCAGCAGTCGACGCAACTACGGGGGTGGGATTAATTCACCCCTCCACTTT. It encodes CASSRRNYGGGINSPLHF.

As concerns this clone: One end of the junction does not line up with germline, which may come from a read error. This chain connects TRBV7-7 to TRBJ2-1; 7 nucleotides agree with TRBD2. The CDR3 is 17 amino acids. Germline loops: CDR1 SSHAT, CDR2 FNYEAQ (reference sequence). CDR3 protein: CASSLEAGGDYNNEQFF. The CDR3 region has the DNA TGTGCTAGCAGCTTAGAGGCAGGTGGGGACTACAATAATGAGCAGTTCTTC.

V is TRBV6-5 and J is TRBJ1-6; no firm D call. Germline CDR1 and CDR2: MNHEY and SVGAGI. The CDR3 has 14 amino acids. The V end lost 6 bases, the J end lost 7 bases, and 13 bases lay between the germline ends. The DNA for the CDR3 is TGTGCCAGCAGACTACAAGGGAGCAATTCACCCCTCCACTTT. It specifies CASRLQGSNSPLHF.

The chain recombines TRBV5-4 with TRBJ2-7; the D is unclear. Trimming left V 4 bases short and J 3 bases short, with 8 bases between. The CDR3 extends over 12 amino acids. From germline, CDR1 is SGHNT and CDR2 YYREEE (reference sequence). In DNA form, the CDR3 reads TGTGCCAGCAGCCTGGACGGCTACGAGCAGTACTTC. Its protein is CASSLDGYEQYF.

This clone appeared once. This chain uses TRBV6-5 with TRBJ1-2, with D perhaps TRBD1 (6 bases). V shed 3 bases and J shed 7 bases, with 15 bases lying between them. Germline loops: CDR1 MNHEY, CDR2 SVGAGI. The CDR3 has 14 amino acids. As DNA, the CDR3 is TGTGCCAGCAGTTATGGGACAACGGCCTCTGGCTACACCTTC. Amino acid sequence: CASSYGTTASGYTF.

CDR3 DNA: TGTGCCATCAGTGAGTCTCTTGGGACACACAATGAGCAGTTCTTC. Translated: CAISESLGTHNEQFF. V is TRBV10-3 and J is TRBJ2-1; possible D gene TRBD1, 6 bases. V lost 0 bases, J lost 5 bases, and 11 bases lay in between. The germline V gene has CDR1 ENHRY and CDR2 SYGVKD. The CDR3 is 15 amino acids.

The chain uses TRBV30 and TRBJ1-2, with 7 positions matching TRBD1. This CDR3 comprises 14 residues. CDR1 GTSNPN and CDR2 SVGIG come from the germline V gene (reference sequence). Losses at the gene ends were 2 bases for V and 4 bases for J; bases not matched to a gene: 7. CDR3 loop: CAWSKGQGVYGYTF. The CDR3 bases are TGTGCCTGGAGTAAGGGGCAGGGGGTCTATGGCTACACCTTC.

The chain uses TRBV30 and TRBJ1-4, with TRBD1 identical over 11 bases. The trim removed 5 bases at V and 7 bases at J, leaving 12 bases unmatched. This CDR3 is built from 16 residues. Germline lookup yields CDR1 GTSNPN and CDR2 SVGIG (reference sequence). The CDR3: CAWSRDRGISAEKLFF. The CDR3 DNA reads TGTGCCTGGTCCCGGGACAGGGGGATTTCGGCTGAAAAACTGTTTTTT.

The J gene is TRBJ2-2, the V gene TRBV5-1; 13 bases are shared with TRBD2. Germline values: CDR1 SGHRS, CDR2 YFSETQ. With 0 bases clipped from V and 4 bases from J, the junction kept 0 bases outside the gene matches. This CDR3 comprises 16 residues. The CDR3 loop is CASSLGLAGGTGELFF. CDR3 in DNA: TGCGCCAGCAGCTTGGGACTAGCGGGAGGCACCGGGGAGCTGTTTTTT.

This rearrangement joins TRBV5-1 to TRBJ2-1; 12 bases line up with TRBD2. V shed 0 bases, J shed 8 bases, and the junction held 3 bases outside the gene matches. The CDR3 has 15 amino acids. The germline V gene has CDR1 SGHRS and CDR2 YFSETQ. The CDR3 region is CASSLGASGGDEQFF. The CDR3 DNA is TGCGCCAGCAGCTTGGGGGCTAGCGGGGGGGATGAGCAGTTCTTC.

The chain joins TRBV11-2 to TRBJ1-1; unclear D gene. CDR3 length: 12 amino acids. The germline gives CDR1 SGHAT, CDR2 FQNNGV. Trimming removed 5 bases from V and 3 bases from J, with 7 bases in between. The CDR3 loop is CASSLPYTEAFF. The CDR3 DNA reads as TGTGCCAGCAGCCTACCTTACACTGAAGCTTTCTTT.

The V call is TRBV2, the J call TRBJ2-2; 7 bases map to TRBD2. V shed 8 bases, J shed 0 bases, and the junction held 3 bases outside the gene matches. CDR3 size: 14 residues. Per germline, CDR1 SNHLY and CDR2 FYNNEI. The CDR3 spells CASLGLTNTGELFF. DNA for the CDR3: TGTGCCAGCTTGGGACTAACGAACACCGGGGAGCTGTTTTTT.

The rearrangement uses TRBV6-1 and TRBJ2-7, with D tentatively TRBD1 (5 bases). The CDR3 is 15 residues long. CDR1 is MNHNS and CDR2 is SASEGT in the germline V gene. Trimming removed 0 bases at V and 0 bases at J, with 9 bases between. As DNA, the CDR3 is TGTGCCAGCAGTGAAGCGACAGTAAGCTCCTACGAGCAGTACTTC. This encodes CASSEATVSSYEQYF.

The chain is built from TRBV5-1 and TRBJ2-7; 9 bases align to TRBD1. In germline, CDR1 is SGHRS, CDR2 YFSETQ. The CDR3 sequence is 15 residues long. The V gene end was trimmed by 0 bases and the J gene end by 3 bases; junction bases not matched to a gene: 4. The CDR3 spells CASSLDTGGIYEQYF. The CDR3 coding sequence is TGCGCCAGCAGCTTGGATACAGGGGGCATCTACGAGCAGTACTTC.

The chain uses TRBV6-5 and TRBJ2-2; D might be TRBD1 (6 bases). CDR3 length equals 13 residues. CDR1 and CDR2 (germline): MNHEY, SVGAGI. V lost 6 bases and J lost 6, with 11 bases in between. CDR3 nucleotide sequence: TGTGCCAGCAGGACTCAGGGGCCCGGGGAGCTGTTTTTT. Protein product: CASRTQGPGELFF.

The chain recombines TRBV5-6 with TRBJ1-2; TRBD1 agrees at 7 bases. CDR1 and CDR2 from the germline V gene are SGHDT and YYEEEE. This CDR3 has 15 amino acids. V lost 6 bases to trimming and J lost 4 bases; unmatched junction nucleotides: 12. The CDR3 DNA reads as TGTGCCAGCACACGACAGGGCGAACGTAGCTATGGCTACACCTTC. This gives the protein CASTRQGERSYGYTF.